The 23 T cell receptor beta chains below all came from one sample that was sequenced in a study of T cells in tuberculosis. Profiling relied on immunoSEQ multiplex PCR, and the TCRdb table lists in-frame clones only, not all of them. This table has 25,000 to 35,000 clones, just over 90% appearing once. Time point described: new active TB diagnosis, blood taken before or within 7 days of starting treatment. Here the sequenced sample was PBMCs, taken at tuberculosis diagnosis. These receptors came from an adult with tuberculosis.

V usage is TRBV5-6 and J usage is TRBJ2-1, with D perhaps TRBD1 (5 bases). Deletions cut 4 bases from V and 7 bases from J, with 9 bases between. Germline V gene lookup returns CDR1 SGHDT and CDR2 YYEEEE. CDR3 size: 12 residues. The CDR3 sequence is CASSPQANEQFF. CDR3 DNA sequence: TGTGCCAGCAGCCCACAGGCGAATGAGCAGTTCTTC.

This chain joins TRBV9 and TRBJ1-2; 9 bases are shared with TRBD1. The CDR3 extends over 16 amino acids. Trimming took 2 bases from V and 8 from J; bases not matched to a gene: 13. Germline V lookup: CDR1 SGDLS, CDR2 YYNGEE. The CDR3 loop is CASSVLATGGVGGYTF. DNA of the CDR3: TGTGCCAGCAGCGTGCTCGCGACAGGGGGAGTGGGAGGCTACACCTTC.

J is TRBJ2-1 and V is TRBV11-2; unclear D gene. Trimming stripped 5 bases from V and 0 bases from J, with 14 bases between. The CDR3 is 16 amino acids. CDR1 and CDR2 (germline): SGHAT, FQNNGV. CDR3 sequence: CASSPDRVLSYNEQFF. The DNA of the CDR3 is TGTGCCAGCAGCCCAGACCGGGTCCTCTCCTACAATGAGCAGTTCTTC.

V usage is TRBV7-8 and J usage is TRBJ2-7; 9 nucleotides agree with TRBD2. The CDR3 has 15 residues. The V gene's germline CDR1 is SGHVS and CDR2 FQNEAQ. With V trimmed by 6 bases and J by 2 bases, 8 bases remained unmatched. For the CDR3, the DNA is TGTGCCAGCAGTTCAGCGGGAGGTAGACCCTACGAGCAGTACTTC. Amino acids: CASSSAGGRPYEQYF. Looking up the rest from reference TRBV7-8 and TRBJ2-7 gives the full variable domain: GAGVSQSPRYKVAKRGQDVALRCDPISGHVSLFWYQQALGQGPEFLTYFQNEAQLDKSGLPSDRFFAERPEGSVSTLKIQRTQQEDSAVYLCASSSAGGRPYEQYFGPGTRLTVT.

This CDR3 reads CASSAQYGTANTEAFF. DNA for the CDR3: TGTGCCAGCAGCGCCCAATACGGGACAGCTAACACTGAAGCTTTCTTT. The chain joins TRBV9 to TRBJ1-1; 7 bases align to TRBD1. Germline CDR1 SGDLS, CDR2 YYNGEE. J lost 2 bases, V lost 3 bases, and 10 bases had no gene match. The CDR3 sequence is 16 residues long. Based on the CDR3 plus reference TRBV9 and TRBJ1-1, the full variable domain is DSGVTQTPKHLITATGQRVTLRCSPRSGDLSVYWYQQSLDQGLQFLIQYYNGEERAKGNILERFSAQQFPDLHSELNLSSLELGDSALYFCASSAQYGTANTEAFFGQGTRLTVV.

V and J are TRBV27 and TRBJ1-5, with D possibly TRBD1 on 6 matching bases. Trimming left V 2 bases short and J 0 bases short, with 8 bases between. Germline CDR1 is MNHEY and CDR2 is SMNVEV (reference sequence). The CDR3 length is 15 residues. CDR3 nucleotides: TGTGCCAGCAGTTTAATCAGGGGTAGCAATCAGCCCCAGCATTTT. This translates into CASSLIRGSNQPQHF.

The chain links TRBV10-1 to TRBJ2-3; D call uncertain. Germline V gene lookup returns CDR1 WNHNN and CDR2 SYGVQD (reference sequence). The CDR3 is 14 residues long. Trimming stripped 0 bases from V and 2 bases from J, with 6 bases between. CDR3 residues: CASSESTYTDTQYF. CDR3 DNA sequence: TGCGCCAGCAGTGAGTCAACTTACACAGATACGCAGTATTTT.

A word on this clone: Other DNA sequences of this sample code for an identical CDR3. CDR3 protein: CASSVDGSGRGETQYF. CDR3 in DNA: TGTGCCAGCAGCGTAGACGGGAGCGGGAGAGGCGAGACCCAGTACTTC. The V call is TRBV9, the J call TRBJ2-5; TRBD2 matches 8 bases. V shed 0 bases, J shed 5 bases, and the junction held 9 bases outside the gene matches. The CDR3 sequence is 16 residues long. Looked up from germline, CDR1 is SGDLS and CDR2 is YYNGEE. Filled out from reference TRBV9 and TRBJ2-5, the complete variable domain reads DSGVTQTPKHLITATGQRVTLRCSPRSGDLSVYWYQQSLDQGLQFLIQYYNGEERAKGNILERFSAQQFPDLHSELNLSSLELGDSALYFCASSVDGSGRGETQYFGPGTRLLVL.

This chain links TRBV14 with TRBJ2-7, with D maybe TRBD1 (5 bases). The CDR3 length is 14 residues. Germline V gene lookup returns CDR1 SGHDN and CDR2 FVKESK. Trimming cost V 4 bases and J 2 bases, with 12 bases left between them. CDR3 residues: CASSPDSQPYEQYF. The DNA of the CDR3 is TGTGCCAGCAGCCCCGACAGTCAACCCTACGAGCAGTACTTC.

V usage is TRBV7-9 and J usage is TRBJ1-1, with 7 bases aligning to TRBD1. Losses at the gene ends were 5 bases for V and 0 bases for J; bases not matched to a gene: 6. Germline V gene sequence: CDR1 SEHNR, CDR2 FQNEAQ (reference sequence). The length of the CDR3 is 15 residues. The CDR3 region is CASSPTGRMNTEAFF. The CDR3 DNA reads TGTGCCAGCAGCCCGACAGGGCGGATGAACACTGAAGCTTTCTTT.

The chain recombines TRBV28 with TRBJ2-7, with TRBD2 matching 11 bases. The CDR3 totals 17 residues. V shed 2 bases and J 4 bases; nucleotides not matched to a gene: 10. Looked up from germline, CDR1 is MDHEN and CDR2 is SYDVKM. In DNA, the CDR3 is TGTGCCAGCAGTTTAGAATCCCCGGGACTAGCGGATTACGAGCAGTACTTC. It yields the protein CASSLESPGLADYEQYF.

The V gene is TRBV19, the J gene TRBJ1-3; a possible D gene is TRBD1 (6 bases). The CDR3 has 13 amino acids. V was shortened by 8 bases and J by 2 bases, with 10 bases between the two germline ends. CDR1 is LNHDA, CDR2 SQIVND, per germline (reference sequence). The CDR3 protein is CASSGQAGNTIYF. The DNA of the CDR3 is TGTGCCAGTTCGGGACAAGCTGGAAACACCATATATTTT.

The CDR3 sequence: CASSLSGARGELFF. The CDR3 bases are TGTGCCAGCAGTTTATCAGGGGCGAGGGGGGAGCTGTTTTTT. This rearrangement joins TRBV28 to TRBJ2-2, with D possibly matching TRBD1 (6 bases). V lost 1 base to trimming and J lost 8 bases, with 11 bases between them. CDR3 length: 14 residues. From germline, CDR1 is MDHEN and CDR2 SYDVKM.

The chain couples TRBV7-5 to TRBJ2-3; the D call of TRBD2 is as the table states it, not checked on the DNA. TRBV7-5 is given as a pseudogene. The CDR3 contains 12 residues. The CDR3 loop is CARSLPGEAQYF. In nucleotides, the CDR3 is TGTGCCAGAAGCTTACCCGGGGAGGCGCAGTATTTT.

The rearrangement joins TRBV2 to TRBJ2-7; TRBD2 agrees at 14 bases. Losses at the gene ends were 7 bases for V and 2 bases for J; bases not matched to a gene: 13. The germline CDR1 and CDR2 sequences are SNHLY and FYNNEI. The length of the CDR3 is 18 residues. The CDR3 sequence is CASNGLVTSGRAPYEQYF. The CDR3 coding sequence is TGTGCCAGCAATGGGCTTGTGACTAGCGGGAGGGCCCCCTACGAGCAGTACTTC.

J is TRBJ2-7 and V is TRBV13, with D possibly TRBD2 on 7 matching bases. CDR1 is PRHDT, CDR2 FYEKMQ, per germline (reference sequence). V lost 3 bases to trimming and J lost 6 bases, with 18 bases between them. CDR3 length: 15 amino acids. The CDR3 sequence is CASSLEGGLATEQYF. The CDR3 DNA is TGTGCCAGCAGCTTGGAGGGGGGGCTTGCCACCGAGCAGTACTTC.

The chain recombines TRBV19 with TRBJ2-6; tentative D call: TRBD1 (5 bases). Trimming stripped 6 bases from V and 2 bases from J, with 14 bases between. The CDR3 spans 16 residues. Germline lookup yields CDR1 LNHDA and CDR2 SQIVND (reference sequence). CDR3 in amino acids: CASRRSQDPGANVLTF. The CDR3 nucleotides read TGTGCCAGTAGGCGGTCACAGGACCCTGGGGCCAACGTCCTGACTTTC.

This chain uses TRBV5-6 with TRBJ2-3; D gene uncertain. CDR3 size: 13 residues. V dropped 0 bases and J dropped 3 bases, with 5 bases sitting between them. Per germline, CDR1 SGHDT and CDR2 YYEEEE. Here the CDR3 reads CASSLGRTDTQYF. Here the CDR3 DNA reads TGTGCCAGCAGCTTGGGCAGGACAGATACGCAGTATTTT.

This clone appeared once. The rearrangement links TRBV5-8 to TRBJ2-1, with D maybe TRBD1 (5 bases). Trimming left V 5 bases short and J 8 bases short, with 14 bases between. Germline V gene sequence: CDR1 SGHTS, CDR2 YDEGEE. This CDR3 has 13 amino acids. CDR3 in DNA: TGTGCCAGCAGACAAAAATTCAGGGATGAGCAGTTCTTC. This sequence encodes CASRQKFRDEQFF. The complete variable domain, with remaining parts taken from reference TRBV5-8 and TRBJ2-1, reads EAGVTQSPTHLIKTRGQQATLRCSPISGHTSVYWYQQALGLGLQFLLWYDEGEERNRGNFPPRFSGRQFPNYSSELNVNALELEDSALYLCASRQKFRDEQFFGPGTRLTVL.

The V and J genes are TRBV2 and TRBJ1-5; 8 bases map to TRBD1. With V trimmed by 4 bases and J by 0 bases, 8 bases remained unmatched. The CDR3 runs to 17 residues. CDR1 SNHLY and CDR2 FYNNEI come from the germline V gene. As DNA, the CDR3 is TGTGCCAGCAGTGGGATTGACAGGGGACATAGCAATCAGCCCCAGCATTTT. As protein: CASSGIDRGHSNQPQHF.

The V call is TRBV6-1, the J call TRBJ2-5, with 11 nucleotides matching TRBD1. Germline-derived CDR1 and CDR2 are MNHNS and SASEGT. CDR3 size: 15 residues. V lost 5 bases and J lost 5; bases outside the gene matches: 7. The CDR3 sequence is CASSPGQGVVETQYF. CDR3 DNA sequence: TGTGCCAGCAGTCCGGGACAGGGGGTCGTGGAGACCCAGTACTTC.

The genes are TRBV7-2 and TRBJ2-2; D not certain. V dropped 5 bases and J dropped 5 bases, with 9 bases sitting between them. The CDR3 is made up of 13 amino acids. Germline values: CDR1 SGHTA, CDR2 FQGNSA. Here the CDR3 DNA reads TGTGCCAGCAGCCAAAGAGAGACCGGGGAGCTGTTTTTT. It is translated as CASSQRETGELFF.

Here the CDR3 DNA reads TGCGCCAGCAGCCCCGGGGGGTCCTACACCGGGGAGCTGTTTTTT. Translating it yields CASSPGGSYTGELFF. J is TRBJ2-2 and V is TRBV5-1; 7 bases map to TRBD2. Germline-derived CDR1 and CDR2 are SGHRS and YFSETQ. Trimming cost V 4 bases and J 3 bases; bases outside gene matches: 6. The CDR3 sequence is 15 residues long.